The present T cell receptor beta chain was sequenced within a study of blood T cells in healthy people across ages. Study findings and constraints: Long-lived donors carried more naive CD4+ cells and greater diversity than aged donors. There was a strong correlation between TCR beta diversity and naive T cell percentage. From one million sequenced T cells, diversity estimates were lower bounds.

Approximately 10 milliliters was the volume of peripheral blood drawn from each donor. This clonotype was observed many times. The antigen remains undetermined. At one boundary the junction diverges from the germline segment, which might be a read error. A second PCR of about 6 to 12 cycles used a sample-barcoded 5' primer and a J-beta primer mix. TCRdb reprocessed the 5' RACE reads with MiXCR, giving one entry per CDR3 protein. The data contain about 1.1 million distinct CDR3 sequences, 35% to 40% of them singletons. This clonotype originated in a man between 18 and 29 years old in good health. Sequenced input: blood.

The CDR3 sequence is CASSPGLAEETQYF. The CDR3 DNA reads TGTGCCAGCAGTCCGGGACTAGCGGAAGAGACCCAGTACTTC. V and J are TRBV5-1 and TRBJ2-5; 11 positions match TRBD2. The CDR3 has 14 residues. Germline CDR1 and CDR2: SGHRS and YFSETQ.